This section outlines one T cell receptor beta chain sequence together with its context. The source of the sample is a study of blood T cell repertoires in COVID-19. For the study at large: The study drew acute and convalescent COVID-19 samples from the United States, Italy and Spain. The analysed material was cDNA or gDNA that came from T cells, B-cell-depleted T cells, or PBMCs.

A Seattle source enrolled patients during active infection and followed them longitudinally. Under the authors' procedure: Amplification of reference gene primers provided the estimated nucleated cell counts. TCRdb's copy holds only in-frame clones and misses some; the assay was immunoSEQ multiplex PCR. The V and J calls and clone size come from that table; D and trimming were worked out from the DNA. The sample has around 190,000 clones; approximately 91% are singletons. Sequenced input: peripheral blood. The TCR was taken from a man aged 50 to 59 with COVID-19, enrolled during active disease.

CDR3 sequence reads: CASSLWAGDGANVLTF. The CDR3 region has the DNA TGTGCCAGCAGCTTGTGGGCAGGGGACGGGGCCAACGTCCTGACTTTC. The chain recombines TRBV5-5 with TRBJ2-6; D is possibly TRBD1 (6 bases). The germline V and J ends were trimmed by 1 base and 4 bases, with 12 bases remaining between them. From germline, CDR1 is SGHKS and CDR2 YYEKEE (reference sequence). The CDR3 is 16 amino acids.